Below are 24 T cell receptor beta chains sequenced from a single sample in a study of spatial heterogeneity in lung cancer. Broader study findings: The number of expanded tumor alpha and beta chains correlated with mutation number.

Via MiXCR, TCRdb re-called the 5' RACE reads, giving one row per CDR3 protein. The table records approximately 11,000 distinct CDR3 sequences, under 6.5% of them present only once. Documented time point: sample taken at primary tumor resection. Their antigen targets remain unknown. The sample was lung tumor tissue, taken at surgery. The receptors were sampled from a male donor with early-stage non-small cell lung cancer.

This clonotype was picked up many times. The library was built for alpha chains, so this beta chain is an off-target read and its size means little. The chain links TRBV7-2 to TRBJ2-6; D is possibly TRBD2 (5 bases). Germline CDR1 SGHTA, CDR2 FQGNSA. V dropped 1 base and J dropped 0 bases, with 7 bases sitting between them. This CDR3 has 16 amino acids. Here the CDR3 DNA reads TGTGCCAGCAGCTTAGTAACTAGCTCTGGGGCCAACGTCCTGACTTTC. Translating it yields CASSLVTSSGANVLTF.

This clonotype was counted many times. This beta chain is off target for a library built for alpha chains, so its abundance means little. The V and J genes are TRBV29-1 and TRBJ2-7; TRBD2 might be the D (5 bases). V shed 0 bases and J shed 6 bases, with 12 bases lying between them. Germline CDR1 SQVTM, CDR2 ANQGSEA. This CDR3 spans 13 amino acids. The CDR3 region is CSVEDPTEAEQYF. The CDR3 nucleotides read TGCAGCGTTGAAGATCCCACGGAGGCCGAGCAGTACTTC.

This clonotype was detected ten times or more. Because the library targeted alpha chains, this beta chain is an off-target read whose size means little. The chain is built from TRBV6-6 and TRBJ2-3; D could derive from TRBD1 or TRBD2 (7 bases each). Trimming shortened V by 5 bases and J by 1 base, and 19 bases separated the two germline ends. The V gene's germline CDR1 is MNHNY and CDR2 SVGAGI (reference sequence). The CDR3 extends over 17 amino acids. The CDR3 region has the DNA TGTGCCAGCAGTCCCTCAGGGAGGGGGCCTGGCACAGATACGCAGTATTTT. Encoded protein: CASSPSGRGPGTDTQYF.

This clonotype was detected many times. The library was prepared for alpha chains; this beta chain is a stray read, so its frequency means little. The chain couples TRBV12-5 to TRBJ1-4; D gene uncertain. Germline CDR1 is LGHNT and CDR2 is FRNRAP. The CDR3 is 17 residues long. The V gene lost 7 bases and the J gene lost 2 bases, with 20 bases spanning the gap. This CDR3 is CASAARGAGRTNEKLFF. DNA for the CDR3: TGTGCTAGTGCCGCCCGTGGCGCCGGGAGGACTAATGAAAAACTGTTTTTT.

This clonotype is categorized as medium-sized (0.01 to 0.1%). Little can be read into the size of this beta chain, an off-target read in a library designed for alpha chains. The chain links TRBV29-1 to TRBJ1-1; D is undetermined. This CDR3 is built from 11 residues. V was trimmed by 7 bases and J by 4 bases, leaving 10 bases between them. The germline CDR1 and CDR2 sequences are SQVTM and ANQGSEA. In DNA, the CDR3 is TGCAGCGCCGAGTGGGGCACTGAAGCTTTCTTT. This gives the protein CSAEWGTEAFF.

In its sample, this clonotype ranks as medium-sized. The library was prepared for alpha chains; this beta chain is a stray read, so its frequency means little. This rearrangement joins TRBV28 to TRBJ2-2, with TRBD1 identical over 10 bases. Germline V gene sequence: CDR1 MDHEN, CDR2 SYDVKM. CDR3 length: 15 amino acids. J gave up 3 bases and V 4 bases, and 2 bases lay outside the gene matches. This chain's CDR3 is CASSSGQGDTGELFF. In DNA form, the CDR3 reads TGTGCCAGCAGTTCTGGACAGGGGGACACCGGGGAGCTGTTTTTT.

This clonotype was counted at least ten times. The library was designed around alpha chains, so this beta chain is a stray read whose abundance carries little weight. The chain has TRBV5-1 and TRBJ2-2; D remains unclear. Germline V gene sequence: CDR1 SGHRS, CDR2 YFSETQ. Trimming stripped 2 bases from V and 6 bases from J, with 5 bases between. The CDR3 loop spans 12 amino acids. Here the CDR3 DNA reads TGCGCCAGCAGCTTTAACGCCGGGGAGCTGTTTTTT. This encodes CASSFNAGELFF.

In this sample, this clonotype is medium-sized. This beta chain is off target for a library built for alpha chains, so its abundance means little. The chain joins TRBV27 to TRBJ1-5; unclear D gene. CDR1 MNHEY and CDR2 SMNVEV come from the germline V gene (reference sequence). V dropped 4 bases and J dropped 0 bases, with 7 bases sitting between them. The CDR3 consists of 14 residues. Written as DNA, the CDR3 is TGTGCCAGCAGTTCGACATATAGCAATCAGCCCCAGCATTTT. Translated, it gives CASSSTYSNQPQHF.

By share of the sample, this clonotype is medium-sized (0.01 to 0.1%). This beta chain lies outside the target of a library built for alpha chains; its clone size means little. The CDR3 nucleotides read TGTGCCAGCAGATACAATGGGGAAGGGACTGAAGCTTTCTTT. Encoded protein: CASRYNGEGTEAFF. This chain connects TRBV7-9 to TRBJ1-1; D is undetermined. The CDR3 runs 14 residues. Per germline, CDR1 SEHNR and CDR2 FQNEAQ (reference sequence). V was clipped by 6 bases and J by 5 bases, with 16 bases between them.

This clonotype appeared many times. This beta chain is an off-target read within a library intended for alpha chains, so its frequency means little. The chain joins TRBV7-8 to TRBJ1-2; D is uncertain. The germline CDR1 and CDR2 sequences are SGHVS and FQNEAQ. The CDR3 covers 12 residues. V dropped 5 bases and J dropped 3 bases, with 7 bases sitting between them. The CDR3 region is CASSLHDYGYTF. CDR3 DNA sequence: TGTGCCAGCAGCCTCCACGACTATGGCTACACCTTC.

This clonotype came up many times. This beta chain appears as a stray read in a library generated for alpha chains; its size is not informative. The rearrangement uses TRBV10-3 and TRBJ2-7; either TRBD1 or TRBD2 may fit D (5 bases each). This CDR3 region has 14 residues. Germline V gene sequence: CDR1 ENHRY, CDR2 SYGVKD. The V gene lost 2 bases and the J gene lost 2 bases, with 10 bases spanning the gap. The CDR3 region is CAISEERGAYEQYF. The CDR3 nucleotides are TGTGCCATCAGTGAGGAAAGGGGAGCCTACGAGCAGTACTTC.

This clonotype rates as medium-sized (0.01 to 0.1%). This beta chain slipped into a library made for alpha chains as a stray read, so its size is not meaningful. The CDR3 sequence is CATSGGGSDTQYF. The CDR3 DNA reads TGTGCGACTAGCGGAGGGGGTTCAGATACGCAGTATTTT. The chain joins TRBV27 to TRBJ2-3; 9 nucleotides agree with TRBD2. Germline V gives CDR1 MNHEY, CDR2 SMNVEV (reference sequence). This CDR3 contains 13 residues.

This clonotype was found many times. This beta chain is off target for a library built for alpha chains, so its abundance means little. J is TRBJ2-7 and V is TRBV5-1; possible D gene TRBD1, 6 bases. Per the germline V gene, CDR1 is SGHRS and CDR2 is YFSETQ. Trimming took 4 bases from V and 4 from J, leaving 12 bases between them. This CDR3 comprises 13 residues. The CDR3 DNA reads as TGCGCCAGCAGCAGAGAAGGGGGTTACGAGCAGTACTTC. Its translation: CASSREGGYEQYF.

This clonotype was seen at least ten times. Since it is a stray read in a library aimed at alpha chains, this beta chain has a size that is not meaningful. The chain combines TRBV5-4 with TRBJ2-3; D uncertain. Trimming left V 4 bases short and J 4 bases short, with 10 bases between. The CDR3 spans 13 residues. Per germline, CDR1 SGHNT and CDR2 YYREEE (reference sequence). CDR3 region: CASSLLQSDTQYF. Here the CDR3 DNA reads TGTGCCAGCAGCCTACTTCAGTCAGATACGCAGTATTTT.

This clonotype has ten or more counts. Because this beta chain is a stray read in a library intended to capture alpha chains, its abundance should not be given much weight. This chain joins TRBV19 and TRBJ2-1; 12 nucleotides line up with TRBD2. V shed 4 bases and J 8 bases; nucleotides not matched to a gene: 3. The CDR3 covers 14 residues. From germline, CDR1 is LNHDA and CDR2 SQIVND (reference sequence). CDR3 sequence (DNA): TGTGCCAGTAGTAGGACTAGCGGGAAGGATGAGCAGTTCTTC. Translated: CASSRTSGKDEQFF.

In its sample, this clonotype was seen many times. This beta chain slipped into a library made for alpha chains as a stray read, so its size is not meaningful. J is TRBJ2-3 and V is TRBV20-1, with 12 bases that match TRBD2. The germline V gene encodes CDR1 DFQATT and CDR2 SNEGSKA (reference sequence). The CDR3 is 18 residues long. Germline trimming cut 1 base from V and 4 bases from J; bases unmatched to any gene: 12. CDR3 DNA sequence: TGCAGTGCTAGAGCTCCTAGCGGGGGGGCCGTATTTGCAGATACGCAGTATTTT. This gives the protein CSARAPSGGAVFADTQYF.

Sample share makes this clonotype medium-sized. The size of this beta chain means little, since it is a stray read in a library made for alpha chains. The chain couples TRBV28 to TRBJ2-7; possibly TRBD1 or TRBD2 for D (5 bases each). CDR3 length: 14 amino acids. V lost 3 bases and J lost 2, with 11 bases in between. From germline, CDR1 is MDHEN and CDR2 SYDVKM. The CDR3 loop is CASSLPPGPYEQYF. CDR3 in DNA: TGTGCCAGCAGTTTGCCGCCGGGACCCTACGAGCAGTACTTC.

This clonotype is categorized as medium-sized (0.01 to 0.1%). This beta chain was picked up by a library intended for alpha chains and is off target, so its count carries little meaning. This chain joins TRBV5-6 and TRBJ2-1, with D possibly being TRBD2 (6 bases). V lost 2 bases, J lost 3 bases, and 12 bases lay in between. CDR3 length: 15 residues. Germline V CDR1 and CDR2: SGHDT, YYEEEE. The CDR3 DNA is TGTGCCAGCAGCTTTACGGGACTTCTCTACAATGAGCAGTTCTTC. Translated, it gives CASSFTGLLYNEQFF.

At least ten counts were recorded for this clonotype. With the library built for alpha chains, this beta chain is off target and its frequency is not meaningful. The V call is TRBV28, the J call TRBJ2-3, with 13 bases matching TRBD2. The length of the CDR3 is 17 residues. In germline, CDR1 is MDHEN, CDR2 SYDVKM. The V gene end was trimmed by 4 bases and the J gene end by 3 bases; junction bases not matched to a gene: 7. The CDR3 loop is CASSSWTSGSLTDTQYF. In DNA, the CDR3 is TGTGCCAGCAGTTCTTGGACTAGCGGGAGTTTGACAGATACGCAGTATTTT.

This clonotype is classed as medium-sized (0.01 to 0.1%). The library was prepared for alpha chains; this beta chain is a stray read, so its frequency means little. The chain recombines TRBV20-1 with TRBJ2-7, with D unresolved. V lost 0 bases and J 2 bases, leaving 14 bases between the germline ends. The CDR3 has 15 residues. Germline V gene data show CDR1 as DFQATT and CDR2 as SNEGSKA (reference sequence). Here the CDR3 reads CSARDPRLNTYEQYF. In DNA, the CDR3 is TGCAGTGCTAGAGATCCGAGACTCAATACCTACGAGCAGTACTTC.

This clonotype occurred many times. The junction shows a germline mismatch at one end, possibly a read error. Since the library was made to target alpha chains, this beta chain is a stray read and its abundance is not meaningful. The chain joins TRBV3-1 to TRBJ2-1, with D tentatively TRBD2 (6 bases). The CDR3 consists of 12 residues. In germline, CDR1 is LGHDT, CDR2 YNNKEL (reference sequence). CDR3 DNA sequence: TGTGCCAGCAGTCAAGGGAGGCGGGAGCAGTTCTTC. This gives the protein CASSQGRREQFF.

This clonotype was observed many times. A library made for alpha chains picked up this beta chain off target, so its size means little. The chain uses TRBV6-6 and TRBJ2-3; D is possibly TRBD1 (5 bases). The CDR3 consists of 14 residues. V was shortened by 5 bases and J by 5 bases, with 14 bases between the two germline ends. Per the germline V gene, CDR1 is MNHNY and CDR2 is SVGAGI (reference sequence). CDR3: CASSTPSRVDTQYF. The DNA of the CDR3 is TGTGCCAGCAGTACTCCCTCCAGGGTAGATACGCAGTATTTT.

This clonotype was seen repeatedly, ten times or more. Within a library made for alpha chains, this beta chain is off target, and its count is uninformative. The chain couples TRBV5-1 to TRBJ1-4; D is uncertain. The germline V and J ends were trimmed by 2 bases and 8 bases, with 10 bases remaining between them. This CDR3 has 13 amino acids. CDR1 is SGHRS and CDR2 is YFSETQ in the germline V gene. CDR3 protein: CASSLNSAEKLFF. The CDR3 nucleotides read TGCGCCAGCAGCTTAAACAGTGCAGAAAAACTGTTTTTT.

For this clonotype: As an off-target read in a library built for alpha chains, this beta chain has a frequency of little significance. CDR3: CASSQEYWGYNSPLHF. The CDR3 nucleotides read TGCGCCAGCAGCCAAGAATATTGGGGGTATAATTCACCCCTCCACTTT. The V call is TRBV4-1, the J call TRBJ1-6; D might be TRBD1 (5 bases). The CDR3 consists of 16 residues. Germline loops: CDR1 MGHRA, CDR2 YSYEKL. Trimming shortened V by 0 bases and J by 4 bases, and 10 bases separated the two germline ends.